The 23 T cell receptor beta chains below all came from one sample that was sequenced in a study of cytomegalovirus exposure and HLA in healthy donors. The PCR made use of 60 Vbeta and 13 Jbeta primers. The method was immunoSEQ multiplex PCR; TCRdb's version includes in-frame clones alone and lacks a portion of them. The sample holds about 89,000 clones; roughly four fifths are singletons and the top ten take 3.7%. The sequencing sample was made of PBMCs. The origin of the receptors is a man aged 30 to 45 in good health and CMV-seronegative.

V and J are TRBV5-4 and TRBJ2-5; 8 bases align to TRBD1. The CDR3 loop spans 16 amino acids. Germline CDR1 is SGHNT and CDR2 is YYREEE (reference sequence). V was clipped by 1 base and J by 1 base; unmatched bases: 6. CDR3 sequence (DNA): TGTGCCAGCAGCTTGTCGCCAGGGGGCAGCCAAGAGACCCAGTACTTC. This sequence encodes CASSLSPGGSQETQYF.

CDR3 sequence: CASSRKDRGYNEQFF. In DNA, the CDR3 is TGCGCCAGCAGTCGAAAGGACAGGGGCTACAATGAGCAGTTCTTC. The V gene is TRBV10-1, the J gene TRBJ2-1; TRBD1 matches at 9 bases. V gave up 5 bases and J gave up 3 bases; unmatched junction bases: 5. This CDR3 comprises 15 residues. Looked up from germline, CDR1 is WNHNN and CDR2 is SYGVQD (reference sequence).

This clone was seen just once. The J gene is TRBJ2-3, the V gene TRBV27, with 11 bases aligning to TRBD2. V gave up 7 bases and J gave up 2 bases; unmatched junction bases: 2. In germline, CDR1 is MNHEY, CDR2 SMNVEV (reference sequence). There are 14 residues in the CDR3. CDR3 protein: CASKLAGATDTQYF. Here the CDR3 DNA reads TGTGCCAGCAAACTAGCGGGGGCCACAGATACGCAGTATTTT.

CDR3 bases: TGTGCCAGCAGTCAAGGGGACAGGCGCTCACCCCTCCACTTT. Its protein is CASSQGDRRSPLHF. V usage is TRBV6-6 and J usage is TRBJ1-6, with 8 bases aligning to TRBD1. Trimming removed 5 bases from V and 10 bases from J; junction bases left unmatched: 7. The V gene's germline CDR1 is MNHNY and CDR2 SVGAGI (reference sequence). CDR3 length equals 14 residues.

This rearrangement joins TRBV2 to TRBJ2-2, with D maybe TRBD2 (5 bases). The V and J ends lost 1 base and 6 bases respectively, with 12 bases between them. Germline CDR1 is SNHLY and CDR2 is FYNNEI. This CDR3 region has 15 residues. Written as DNA, the CDR3 is TGTGCCAGCAGTGAAGGGCGGGCAATAGCCGGGGAGCTGTTTTTT. Protein sequence: CASSEGRAIAGELFF.

This clone was counted once. Written as DNA, the CDR3 is TGTGCCAGCTCACCAGGGGGGACAGTCCCCCGGGAGCAGTACTTC. Translating gives CASSPGGTVPREQYF. The chain has TRBV18 and TRBJ2-7; D is perhaps TRBD1 (7 bases). The CDR3 sequence is 15 residues long. The V and J ends lost 2 bases and 7 bases respectively, with 18 bases between them. Germline assignment: CDR1 KGHSH and CDR2 LQKENI.

This clone was seen only once. CDR3 protein: CASSLVRAPDRVNNEQFF. The CDR3 DNA reads as TGTGCCAGCAGCTTAGTTCGAGCCCCTGACAGGGTCAACAATGAGCAGTTCTTC. This sequence joins TRBV7-8 and TRBJ2-1; 7 nucleotides agree with TRBD1. J was trimmed by 5 bases and V by 1 base; bases with no gene match: 14. This CDR3 is built from 18 residues. Looked up from germline, CDR1 is SGHVS and CDR2 is FQNEAQ.

V and J are TRBV19 and TRBJ1-1, with 7 nucleotides matching TRBD1. The germline gives CDR1 LNHDA, CDR2 SQIVND (reference sequence). This CDR3 comprises 14 residues. The ends lost 6 bases at V and 1 base at J; junction bases unmatched: 5. The CDR3 DNA sequence: TGTGCCAGTAGCTACAGGGGCGGGAACACTGAAGCTTTCTTT. Translated, it gives CASSYRGGNTEAFF.

This chain uses TRBV10-2 with TRBJ1-1, with D unresolved. CDR1 is WSHSY and CDR2 is SAAADI in the germline V gene. With 3 bases removed from V and 5 bases from J, the gap between germline ends came to 10 bases. The CDR3 loop spans 13 amino acids. CDR3 sequence: CASSDVRMTEAFF. CDR3 sequence (DNA): TGCGCCAGCAGTGATGTCAGGATGACTGAAGCTTTCTTT.

The CDR3 protein is CASSFTGGNTEAFF. Written as DNA, the CDR3 is TGTGCCAGCAGCTTTACAGGGGGCAACACTGAAGCTTTCTTT. The chain recombines TRBV7-9 with TRBJ1-1, with 9 bases matching TRBD1. The germline gives CDR1 SEHNR, CDR2 FQNEAQ (reference sequence). The CDR3 is 14 amino acids. The J segment lost 2 bases and the V segment lost 3 bases, leaving 1 base of the junction unmatched.

This clone was detected a few times. The rearrangement joins TRBV19 to TRBJ1-6; the D gene is possibly TRBD1 (6 bases). V was pared by 3 bases and J by 7 bases, with 19 bases between. The CDR3 covers 17 residues. Germline-derived CDR1 and CDR2 are LNHDA and SQIVND (reference sequence). CDR3 nucleotide sequence: TGTGCCAGTAGTATCCCCCATCGGACAGCCGCCAATTCACCCCTCCACTTT. Its translation is CASSIPHRTAANSPLHF.

This chain joins TRBV5-6 and TRBJ1-2; D gene ambiguous. Trimming took off 7 bases at V and 7 bases at J, with 11 bases between the two ends. The CDR3 loop spans 11 amino acids. Germline CDR1 reads SGHDT; CDR2 reads YYEEEE. This CDR3 reads CASRGVSGYTF. The CDR3 DNA is TGTGCCAGCCGCGGGGTATCTGGCTACACCTTC.

The chain recombines TRBV4-3 with TRBJ1-1, with 9 bases matching TRBD1. Looked up from germline, CDR1 is LGHNA and CDR2 is YSLEER. This CDR3 comprises 15 residues. The J segment lost 7 bases and the V segment lost 0 bases, leaving 6 bases of the junction unmatched. CDR3: CASSQDWGQGFEAFF. CDR3 DNA sequence: TGCGCCAGCAGCCAAGATTGGGGACAGGGCTTTGAAGCTTTCTTT.

The chain has TRBV7-9 and TRBJ2-5; D gene unclear. CDR3 length: 12 amino acids. The V gene's germline CDR1 is SEHNR and CDR2 FQNEAQ (reference sequence). Trimming left V 5 bases short and J 4 bases short, with 8 bases between. CDR3 nucleotides: TGTGCCAGCAGCGTACTAAGAGAGACCCAGTACTTC. Translation gives CASSVLRETQYF.

The CDR3 loop reads CASSQEGRPSYNEQFF. DNA of the CDR3: TGCGCCAGCAGCCAAGAAGGCAGGCCTTCCTACAATGAGCAGTTCTTC. The chain recombines TRBV4-1 with TRBJ2-1, with D unclear. Trimming took 0 bases from V and 1 from J, leaving 10 bases between them. From germline, CDR1 is MGHRA and CDR2 YSYEKL. The CDR3 covers 16 residues.

This clone has only a few counts. The CDR3 spells CASSQDPGQGYGGYTF. The CDR3 region has the DNA TGTGCCAGCAGCCAAGACCCAGGACAGGGATACGGTGGCTACACCTTC. V usage is TRBV4-2 and J usage is TRBJ1-2; 8 nucleotides agree with TRBD1. The V segment lost 0 bases and the J segment 7 bases; nucleotides outside the gene matches: 10. In germline, CDR1 is LGHNA, CDR2 YNFKEQ. CDR3 length: 16 residues.

This chain uses TRBV27 with TRBJ2-4; 14 nucleotides match TRBD2. This CDR3 spans 18 amino acids. Germline lookup yields CDR1 MNHEY and CDR2 SMNVEV (reference sequence). V lost 5 bases to trimming and J lost 3 bases; unmatched junction nucleotides: 9. The chain's CDR3 is CASSQTSGRALGKNIQYF. The CDR3 DNA follows: TGTGCCAGCAGTCAGACTAGCGGGAGGGCCCTAGGCAAAAACATTCAGTACTTC.

The CDR3 protein is CATSREKGLQYEQYF. CDR3 nucleotides: TGTGCCACCAGCCGGGAAAAAGGACTCCAATACGAGCAGTACTTC. V is TRBV15 and J is TRBJ2-7; possible D gene TRBD2, 5 bases. CDR1 LNHNV and CDR2 YYDKDF come from the germline V gene (reference sequence). V was cut by 5 bases and J by 4 bases, with 18 bases left in between. The CDR3 has 15 amino acids.

Written as DNA, the CDR3 is TGTGCCAGCGGCGGGGGTGGGTACGGGGCCAACGTCCTGACTTTC. Protein product: CASGGGGYGANVLTF. This chain connects TRBV5-4 to TRBJ2-6, with 7 bases fitting TRBD2. Losses at the gene ends were 7 bases for V and 4 bases for J; bases not matched to a gene: 8. Germline CDR1 is SGHNT and CDR2 is YYREEE (reference sequence). The length of the CDR3 is 15 residues. The full variable domain, rest sourced from reference TRBV5-4 and TRBJ2-6, is ETGVTQSPTHLIKTRGQQVTLRCSSQSGHNTVSWYQQALGQGPQFIFQYYREEENGRGNFPPRFSGLQFPNYSSELNVNALELDDSALYLCASGGGGYGANVLTFGAGSRLTVL.

The chain links TRBV7-2 to TRBJ1-2, with D tentatively TRBD1 (5 bases). Trimming cost V 5 bases and J 8 bases, with 15 bases left between them. Germline CDR1 and CDR2: SGHTA and FQGNSA. This CDR3 has 13 amino acids. CDR3 sequence: CASSPQGDWGYTF. The CDR3 bases are TGTGCCAGCAGCCCTCAAGGGGATTGGGGCTACACCTTC.

This chain connects TRBV9 to TRBJ1-4; 9 nucleotides agree with TRBD1. This CDR3 spans 15 amino acids. V lost 0 bases to trimming and J lost 3 bases; unmatched junction nucleotides: 0. Germline CDR1 reads SGDLS; CDR2 reads YYNGEE. The CDR3 is CASSVGTGANEKLFF. CDR3 sequence (DNA): TGTGCCAGCAGCGTAGGGACAGGGGCTAATGAAAAACTGTTTTTT. The whole variable domain, filled in from reference TRBV9 and TRBJ1-4, reads DSGVTQTPKHLITATGQRVTLRCSPRSGDLSVYWYQQSLDQGLQFLIQYYNGEERAKGNILERFSAQQFPDLHSELNLSSLELGDSALYFCASSVGTGANEKLFFGSGTQLSVL.

This clone occurred once. The chain uses TRBV30 and TRBJ1-1; a possible D gene is TRBD1 (5 bases). The CDR3 is 13 residues long. Germline V gene data show CDR1 as GTSNPN and CDR2 as SVGIG (reference sequence). Trimming took off 7 bases at V and 3 bases at J, with 15 bases between the two ends. CDR3 residues: CAYSLGGDTEAFF. CDR3 in DNA: TGTGCCTATTCCCTCGGAGGGGACACTGAAGCTTTCTTT.

V and J are TRBV15 and TRBJ2-7, with TRBD2 identical over 10 bases. J gave up 2 bases and V 0 bases, and 10 bases lay outside the gene matches. Per the germline V gene, CDR1 is LNHNV and CDR2 is YYDKDF (reference sequence). The CDR3 sequence is 18 residues long. In nucleotides, the CDR3 is TGTGCCACCAGCAGAGATCCGCCGAGCGGGAGGGGGACCTACGAGCAGTACTTC. It encodes CATSRDPPSGRGTYEQYF.